The 10 T cell receptor beta chains below all came from one sample that was sequenced in a study of control samples from healthy donors and cancer patients. Profiled with immunoSEQ multiplex PCR; TCRdb holds only in-frame clones, not every one. This sample has 40,000 to 65,000 clones, with roughly 87% found just once. The specimen sequenced was PBMCs. Receptors were obtained from a man aged 55 to 69 with head and neck cancer.

CDR3 protein: CASRWRTGNTIYF. As DNA, the CDR3 is TGTGCCAGCAGGTGGCGGACTGGAAACACCATATATTTT. V and J are TRBV2 and TRBJ1-3; D is unresolved. The V gene's germline CDR1 is SNHLY and CDR2 FYNNEI. V dropped 6 bases and J dropped 2 bases, with 8 bases sitting between them. This CDR3 spans 13 amino acids. The full variable domain, its missing parts supplied by reference TRBV2 and TRBJ1-3, is EPEVTQTPSHQVTQMGQEVILRCVPISNHLYFYWYRQILGQKVEFLVSFYNNEISEKSEIFDDQFSVERPDGSNFTLKIRSTKLEDSAMYFCASRWRTGNTIYFGEGSWLTVV.

J is TRBJ1-1 and V is TRBV29-1; D ambiguous. V gave up 4 bases and J gave up 5 bases, with 5 bases separating them. CDR3 size: 10 residues. Germline lookup yields CDR1 SQVTM and CDR2 ANQGSEA. The CDR3 DNA is TGCAGCGTTGTGGGTACTGAAGCTTTCTTT. Protein sequence: CSVVGTEAFF.

CDR3 sequence (DNA): TGTGCCAGCCGCGGCCGGGGACAGGGCCCGTTGGGATCTGAAGCTTTCTTT. It encodes CASRGRGQGPLGSEAFF. The chain employs TRBV28 and TRBJ1-1; 9 bases line up with TRBD1. Germline CDR1 MDHEN, CDR2 SYDVKM. The CDR3 runs to 17 residues. The junction had 19 bases not matched to a gene; V was cut back by 8 bases and J by 6 bases.

V is TRBV5-1 and J is TRBJ1-2, with D perhaps TRBD1 (6 bases). Germline CDR1 is SGHRS and CDR2 is YFSETQ. Trimming stripped 5 bases from V and 7 bases from J, with 12 bases between. CDR3 length: 12 residues. CDR3 coding DNA: TGCGCCAGCAGTAGGGGGGGCTCTGGCTACACCTTC. The encoded protein is CASSRGGSGYTF.

V is TRBV7-2 and J is TRBJ2-1, with D possibly matching TRBD1 (6 bases). CDR1 and CDR2 (germline): SGHTA, FQGNSA. The CDR3 contains 16 residues. V was pared by 2 bases and J by 0 bases, with 11 bases between. CDR3 DNA: TGTGCCAGCAGCTTATGGGCAGGGGCCTCCTACAATGAGCAGTTCTTC. As protein: CASSLWAGASYNEQFF.

The CDR3 sequence is CSVLKGTNEKLFF. CDR3 DNA: TGCAGCGTCCTGAAGGGGACTAATGAAAAACTGTTTTTT. V is TRBV29-1 and J is TRBJ1-4, with D perhaps TRBD1 (5 bases). Germline CDR1 and CDR2: SQVTM and ANQGSEA. V was trimmed by 6 bases and J by 2 bases, leaving 10 bases between them. The CDR3 is made up of 13 amino acids.

J is TRBJ2-5 and V is TRBV7-2; D gene ambiguous. CDR1 and CDR2 (germline): SGHTA, FQGNSA. This CDR3 contains 13 residues. V shed 1 base and J shed 4 bases, with 7 bases lying between them. Here the CDR3 reads CASSLGFRETQYF. In nucleotides, the CDR3 is TGTGCCAGCAGCTTAGGATTTAGAGAGACCCAGTACTTC.

J is TRBJ2-2 and V is TRBV5-1; D possibly matches TRBD1 or TRBD2 (5 bases each). Germline loops: CDR1 SGHRS, CDR2 YFSETQ. The germline V and J ends were trimmed by 2 bases and 2 bases, with 13 bases remaining between them. The CDR3 totals 16 residues. This CDR3 is CASSFSGTVNTGELFF. The CDR3 DNA reads TGCGCCAGCAGCTTCTCCGGGACGGTCAACACCGGGGAGCTGTTTTTT.

The rearrangement links TRBV5-1 to TRBJ2-5, with D unresolved. The CDR3 contains 15 residues. Per the germline V gene, CDR1 is SGHRS and CDR2 is YFSETQ. V lost 0 bases and J lost 7, with 16 bases in between. The CDR3 spells CASSLDGESGRTQYF. The CDR3 DNA follows: TGCGCCAGCAGCTTGGACGGCGAGTCAGGAAGGACCCAGTACTTC. Based on the CDR3 plus reference TRBV5-1 and TRBJ2-5, the full variable domain is KAGVTQTPRYLIKTRGQQVTLSCSPISGHRSVSWYQQTPGQGLQFLFEYFSETQRNKGNFPGRFSGRQFSNSRSEMNVSTLELGDSALYLCASSLDGESGRTQYFGPGTRLLVL.

The genes are TRBV6-5 and TRBJ2-5; tentatively, D is TRBD1 or TRBD2 (6 bases each). The CDR3 runs 15 residues. Trimming took 8 bases from V and 2 from J, leaving 18 bases between them. Per germline, CDR1 MNHEY and CDR2 SVGAGI. The DNA for the CDR3 is TGTGCCAGCGGTAGGAGGGGGGTGCCTCAAGAGACCCAGTACTTC. Its protein product is CASGRRGVPQETQYF.